The 21 T cell receptor beta chains below come from one sample, sequenced in a study of T cell responses to AZD1222 COVID-19 vaccine. Libraries were prepared by immunoSEQ multiplex PCR; TCRdb keeps only in-frame clonotypes and omits some of them. The sample includes fewer than 200,000 clones, approximately 92% seen only once; the top ten take 10%. The source material was peripheral blood, sampled on day 0 of AZD1222 vaccination. The receptors shown here come from an adult in good health.

This chain links TRBV24-1 with TRBJ1-1; D is undetermined. Trimming removed 9 bases at V and 8 bases at J, with 12 bases between. Germline CDR1 KGHDR, CDR2 SFDVKD. The CDR3 consists of 11 residues. CDR3 coding DNA: TGTGCCACCCGGATCGGACGGGAAGCTTTCTTT. This encodes CATRIGREAFF.

The chain employs TRBV7-3 and TRBJ2-7; D is undetermined. The CDR3 sequence is 12 residues long. Between the trimmed V and J ends, which lost 7 bases and 0 bases, there was a span of 7 bases. The germline V gene has CDR1 SGHTA and CDR2 FQGTGA. CDR3 protein: CASTSGSYEQYV. CDR3 DNA sequence: TGTGCCAGCACCTCTGGCTCCTACGAGCAGTACGTC.

The J gene is TRBJ2-1, the V gene TRBV7-9; 7 nucleotides align to TRBD2. The CDR3 totals 15 residues. Germline V gene data show CDR1 as SEHNR and CDR2 as FQNEAQ (reference sequence). V lost 4 bases to trimming and J lost 0 bases; unmatched junction nucleotides: 3. The CDR3 reads CASSSTSDSYNEQFF. The CDR3 DNA is TGTGCCAGCAGCTCTACTAGCGACTCCTACAATGAGCAGTTCTTC.

This clone has a handful of counts. The chain is built from TRBV24-1 and TRBJ2-1; 12 nucleotides agree with TRBD2. Looked up from germline, CDR1 is KGHDR and CDR2 is SFDVKD. The CDR3 contains 15 residues. The trim removed 6 bases at V and 8 bases at J, leaving 7 bases unmatched. Written as DNA, the CDR3 is TGTGCCACCAGTACCACTAGCGGGAGGTACCATGAGCAGTTCTTC. Amino acids: CATSTTSGRYHEQFF.

V is TRBV7-8 and J is TRBJ2-2; D is unresolved. Germline V gene sequence: CDR1 SGHVS, CDR2 FQNEAQ. V was pared by 1 base and J by 6 bases, with 12 bases between. This CDR3 has 15 residues. The DNA of the CDR3 is TGTGCCAGCAGCTTAGGCCGGGCTGCGCCCGGGGAGCTGTTTTTT. It translates to CASSLGRAAPGELFF.

V usage is TRBV4-3 and J usage is TRBJ1-1; D ambiguous. Per germline, CDR1 LGHNA and CDR2 YSLEER. Trimming left V 4 bases short and J 1 base short, with 7 bases between. The CDR3 has 13 amino acids. In DNA form, the CDR3 reads TGCGCCAGCAGCCCGGCGCCGAACACTGAAGCTTTCTTT. Translating it yields CASSPAPNTEAFF.

V is TRBV6-5 and J is TRBJ2-7, with unresolved D. The CDR3 length is 12 residues. The germline CDR1 and CDR2 sequences are MNHEY and SVGAGI. The ends were cut back, 7 bases at V and 4 bases at J, with 11 bases in the middle. The CDR3 nucleotides are TGTGCCAGCAACGATCCGGGTTACGAGCAGTACTTC. Translation gives CASNDPGYEQYF.

The chain couples TRBV29-1 to TRBJ2-7; 13 bases match TRBD2. J gave up 1 base and V 3 bases, and 9 bases lay outside the gene matches. This CDR3 comprises 17 residues. Germline CDR1 and CDR2: SQVTM and ANQGSEA. CDR3 nucleotide sequence: TGCAGCGTTGAGGTGGGACTAGCGGGAAGTCGGTCCTACGAGCAGTACTTC. Amino acids: CSVEVGLAGSRSYEQYF.

V and J are TRBV6-2 or TRBV6-3 and TRBJ2-2, with 8 bases matching TRBD1. The CDR3 length is 18 residues. V gave up 2 bases and J gave up 3 bases; unmatched junction bases: 11. Germline V gene sequence: CDR1 MNHEY, CDR2 SVGEGT. The DNA of the CDR3 is TGTGCCAGCAGTTACCCCCTTCGACAGGGGTGGGACACCGGGGAGCTGTTTTTT. This codes for CASSYPLRQGWDTGELFF.

This chain joins TRBV4-2 and TRBJ2-7, with 9 nucleotides matching TRBD1. Germline V gene lookup returns CDR1 LGHNA and CDR2 YNFKEQ. This CDR3 is 18 amino acids long. V lost 3 bases to trimming and J lost 2 bases; unmatched junction nucleotides: 14. The CDR3 DNA reads TGTGCCAGCAGCCAGGATATGGGAGGGACAGGGAAGACCTACGAGCAGTACGTC. Translating it yields CASSQDMGGTGKTYEQYV.

The chain couples TRBV18 to TRBJ2-3, with unresolved D. The CDR3 is made up of 14 amino acids. V dropped 2 bases and J dropped 2 bases, with 8 bases sitting between them. Germline loops: CDR1 KGHSH, CDR2 LQKENI. CDR3 loop: CASSPDTYTDTQYF. CDR3 DNA: TGTGCCAGCTCACCAGACACTTACACAGATACGCAGTATTTT.

The chain joins TRBV25-1 to TRBJ2-1; D is uncertain. Trimming shortened V by 1 base and J by 5 bases, and 15 bases separated the two germline ends. Germline V CDR1 and CDR2: MGHDK, SYGVNS. This CDR3 contains 16 residues. The DNA for the CDR3 is TGTGCCAGCAGTGAATCGTTGTGGAAACGAAACAATGAGCAGTTCTTC. Amino acid sequence: CASSESLWKRNNEQFF.

This rearrangement joins TRBV21-1 to TRBJ2-5; TRBD2, the table's D call, lacks a check against the DNA. TRBV21-1 is a listed pseudogene. The CDR3 is 20 residues long. As DNA, the CDR3 is TGTGCCAGCAGCAAAACTTCCCCCTGCGGCGGGGAGGCTTTCCAAGAGACCCAGTACTTC. It is translated as CASSKTSPCGGEAFQETQYF.

The genes are TRBV6-5 and TRBJ2-7; perhaps TRBD1 as D (5 bases). The V gene lost 0 bases and the J gene lost 1 base, with 10 bases spanning the gap. This CDR3 spans 15 amino acids. CDR1 and CDR2 (germline): MNHEY, SVGAGI. The CDR3 nucleotides read TGTGCCAGCAGTTACTCCCGTCAGGGTTCCTACGAGCAGTACGTC. This translates into CASSYSRQGSYEQYV.

The CDR3: CASSPTGGIQETQYF. DNA of the CDR3: TGTGCCAGCTCACCAACAGGGGGAATCCAAGAGACCCAGTACTTC. V gene TRBV18 combines with J gene TRBJ2-5; 8 bases match TRBD1. The germline gives CDR1 KGHSH, CDR2 LQKENI. The CDR3 length is 15 residues. The V and J ends lost 2 bases and 1 base, in that order; junction bases with no gene match: 3.

This chain links TRBV12-5 with TRBJ2-2; possibly TRBD2 for D (5 bases). This CDR3 is 13 amino acids long. V was shortened by 9 bases and J by 4 bases, with 12 bases between the two germline ends. Germline loops: CDR1 LGHNT, CDR2 FRNRAP. The CDR3 here is CASGNGLTGELFF. Written as DNA, the CDR3 is TGTGCTAGCGGAAACGGACTCACCGGGGAGCTGTTTTTT.

V is TRBV5-5 and J is TRBJ1-1; no clear D. The CDR3 runs 11 residues. The V end was cut by 5 bases, the J end by 6 bases, with 8 bases between. Germline V lookup: CDR1 SGHKS, CDR2 YYEKEE (reference sequence). The CDR3 loop is CASSLMAEAFF. CDR3 sequence (DNA): TGTGCCAGCAGTCTTATGGCTGAAGCTTTCTTT.

The V gene is TRBV6-5, the J gene TRBJ1-1; D is uncertain. Germline V gene sequence: CDR1 MNHEY, CDR2 SVGAGI. The V and J ends lost 0 bases and 0 bases respectively, with 5 bases between them. The CDR3 loop spans 14 amino acids. CDR3 loop: CASSYSQMNTEAFF. The CDR3, as DNA: TGTGCCAGCAGTTACTCCCAAATGAACACTGAAGCTTTCTTT.

The V call is TRBV7-2, the J call TRBJ2-5; TRBD2 might be the D (6 bases). Germline CDR1 reads SGHTA; CDR2 reads FQGNSA. The CDR3 extends over 14 amino acids. V lost 4 bases, J lost 5 bases, and 14 bases lay in between. For the CDR3, the DNA is TGTGCCAGCAGCTATACGACCCGGGGGGAGACCCAGTACTTC. This gives the protein CASSYTTRGETQYF.

The CDR3 is CASSVGEGYGYTF. CDR3 DNA sequence: TGTGCCAGCAGCGTAGGCGAGGGCTATGGCTACACCTTC. The chain combines TRBV9 with TRBJ1-2; D remains ambiguous. V lost 0 bases to trimming and J lost 4 bases, with 7 bases between them. The CDR3 contains 13 residues. Germline V gene lookup returns CDR1 SGDLS and CDR2 YYNGEE. Based on the CDR3 plus reference TRBV9 and TRBJ1-2, the full variable domain is DSGVTQTPKHLITATGQRVTLRCSPRSGDLSVYWYQQSLDQGLQFLIQYYNGEERAKGNILERFSAQQFPDLHSELNLSSLELGDSALYFCASSVGEGYGYTFGSGTRLTVV.

The rearrangement links TRBV18 to TRBJ2-7; 7 bases agree with TRBD2. This CDR3 region has 14 residues. Trimming removed 3 bases from V and 0 bases from J; junction bases left unmatched: 2. The V gene's germline CDR1 is KGHSH and CDR2 LQKENI. The CDR3 region has the DNA TGTGCCAGCTCACCGGGGGGGGACTCCTACGAGCAGTACTTC. Its translation is CASSPGGDSYEQYF.